What follows are 20 T cell receptor beta chains derived from one specimen sequenced in a study of regulatory T cells in long-lasting Graves disease. Time point of the sample: persistent/refractory GD, antithyroid drugs over 5 years with positive TRAb. Preparation of the TCR library used RNA extracted from PBMCs. Investigators prepared the TCR beta libraries by applying iRepertoire HTBI primers and Arm-PCR of CDR3 regions. One entry per CDR3 protein, called by TCRdb with MiXCR from the multiplex PCR reads. The table records more than 300,000 distinct CDR3 sequences, about 20% of them present only once. The sample in question was peripheral blood mononuclear cells (PBMCs), obtained when the disease was refractory, from a patient treated with antithyroid drugs. The source of these receptors is a female donor with Graves disease.

This clonotype was recorded at least ten times. The chain couples TRBV20-1 to TRBJ1-6, with a possible D match to TRBD1 (6 bases). Trimming removed 0 bases from V and 9 bases from J, with 18 bases in between. Looked up from germline, CDR1 is DFQATT and CDR2 is SNEGSKA (reference sequence). The length of the CDR3 is 16 residues. The CDR3 reads CSARDSTGRSFSPLHF. CDR3 nucleotide sequence: TGCAGTGCTAGAGATTCGACAGGTCGAAGTTTTTCACCCCTCCACTTT.

This clonotype was found many times. The chain employs TRBV12-3 or TRBV12-4 and TRBJ1-2, with D perhaps matching TRBD1 (5 bases). The CDR3 loop spans 14 amino acids. The V end lost 7 bases, the J end lost 5 bases, and 17 bases lay between the germline ends. The CDR3, as DNA: TGTGCCAGCACAGGTCAATGGGGCGCTTATGGCTACACCTTC. Amino acids: CASTGQWGAYGYTF.

There are many counts of this clonotype. The chain uses TRBV28 and TRBJ2-5; D remains ambiguous. The germline V and J ends were trimmed by 3 bases and 2 bases, with 7 bases remaining between them. Germline V gene sequence: CDR1 MDHEN, CDR2 SYDVKM. CDR3 length: 13 amino acids. Here the CDR3 DNA reads TGTGCCAGCAGTTTTGTCCTGCAAGAGACCCAGTACTTC. This translates into CASSFVLQETQYF.

Many counts were recorded for this clonotype. The chain uses TRBV6-1 and TRBJ1-6; D not resolved. Trimming cost V 6 bases and J 9 bases, with 12 bases left between them. Germline loops: CDR1 MNHNS, CDR2 SASEGT. CDR3 length: 13 residues. The CDR3 DNA sequence: TGTGCCAGCAGGGAGAGACACGGTTCACCCCTCCACTTT. Translated: CASRERHGSPLHF.

This clonotype showed up many times. CDR3 nucleotide sequence: TGTGCCAGCAGTAAGACAGTCCAAGAGACCCAGTACTTC. This encodes CASSKTVQETQYF. V gene TRBV6-1 combines with J gene TRBJ2-5; weak D call: TRBD1 (5 bases). CDR1 is MNHNS, CDR2 SASEGT, per germline. CDR3 length equals 13 residues. The ends were cut back, 5 bases at V and 1 base at J, with 8 bases in the middle.

To note about this clonotype: Mismatch with germline at one junction end may stem from a read error. The J gene is TRBJ2-3, the V gene TRBV11-2; D is unclear. The CDR3 consists of 16 residues. Germline CDR1 is SGHAT and CDR2 is FQNNGV. The CDR3: CVSSELTPTSTDTQYF. DNA for the CDR3: TGTGTCAGCAGTGAATTAACCCCCACTAGCACAGATACGCAGTATTTT.

This clonotype was observed at least ten times. This rearrangement joins TRBV12-3 or TRBV12-4 to TRBJ1-6; D unclear. The length of the CDR3 is 17 residues. V dropped 1 base and J dropped 2 bases, with 12 bases sitting between them. CDR3 protein: CASSLGFAGPYNSPLHF. Written as DNA, the CDR3 is TGTGCCAGCAGTTTAGGTTTCGCAGGTCCCTATAATTCACCCCTCCACTTT.

In its sample, this clonotype was seen many times. The chain joins TRBV7-2 to TRBJ2-7; tentative D call: TRBD1 (5 bases). Trimming removed 1 base from V and 5 bases from J, with 9 bases in between. Looked up from germline, CDR1 is SGHTA and CDR2 is FQGNSA. CDR3 length: 13 residues. CDR3 region: CASSLVGADEQYF. The CDR3 nucleotides read TGTGCCAGCAGCTTAGTTGGGGCAGACGAGCAGTACTTC.

This rearrangement joins TRBV19 to TRBJ2-1; 14 bases align to TRBD2. Germline assignment: CDR1 LNHDA and CDR2 SQIVND (reference sequence). CDR3 length: 16 residues. V was pared by 4 bases and J by 4 bases, with 3 bases of the junction left unmatched. DNA for the CDR3: TGTGCCAGTAGTAGGACTAGCGGGGGGCTTTACAATGAGCAGTTCTTC. This sequence encodes CASSRTSGGLYNEQFF.

This clonotype was picked up many times. The CDR3 DNA sequence: TGTGCCAGCAGTTTTAGGGGGGCTAACTATGGCTACACCTTC. Amino acids: CASSFRGANYGYTF. The genes are TRBV28 and TRBJ1-2; tentative D call: TRBD1 (6 bases). V shed 3 bases and J shed 0 bases, with 8 bases lying between them. Germline assignment: CDR1 MDHEN and CDR2 SYDVKM. This CDR3 spans 14 amino acids.

This clonotype was detected only a few times. The V and J genes are TRBV7-8 and TRBJ1-4, with 11 positions matching TRBD1. Germline loops: CDR1 SGHVS, CDR2 FQNEAQ. CDR3 size: 17 residues. Trimming at V came to 1 base and at J to 7 bases, leaving 8 bases not matched to a gene. The DNA for the CDR3 is TGTGCCAGCAGCTTAGAGGGGACAGGGGGAGTCGCTGAAAAACTGTTTTTT. Protein sequence: CASSLEGTGGVAEKLFF.

This chain joins TRBV3-1 and TRBJ1-5, with D maybe TRBD1 (6 bases). Germline V gene lookup returns CDR1 LGHDT and CDR2 YNNKEL (reference sequence). The CDR3 has 16 residues. Trimming pared 1 base from V and 8 bases from J, leaving 18 bases between. The chain's CDR3 is CASSQGGAREYKPQHF. The CDR3 region has the DNA TGTGCCAGCAGCCAAGGGGGGGCAAGGGAGTATAAGCCCCAGCATTTT.

The genes are TRBV2 and TRBJ2-1, with D possibly called TRBD1 or TRBD2 (6 bases each). CDR1 and CDR2 from the germline V gene are SNHLY and FYNNEI. V was cut by 6 bases and J by 5 bases, with 14 bases left in between. The CDR3 runs 14 residues. The CDR3 nucleotides are TGTGCCAGCAGGGTATACGGGGGCCACAATGAGCAGTTCTTC. Translated, it gives CASRVYGGHNEQFF.

This clonotype was counted at least ten times. The chain combines TRBV6-1 with TRBJ1-1; no clear D gene. Germline V CDR1 and CDR2: MNHNS, SASEGT. This CDR3 has 14 amino acids. Trimming shortened V by 6 bases and J by 1 base, and 12 bases separated the two germline ends. The chain's CDR3 is CASRSGRANTEAFF. The CDR3 DNA sequence: TGTGCCAGCAGAAGCGGACGGGCGAACACTGAAGCTTTCTTT.

The chain couples TRBV7-9 to TRBJ1-1; D is undetermined. CDR1 is SEHNR, CDR2 FQNEAQ, per germline (reference sequence). V was pared by 1 base and J by 3 bases, with 15 bases between. The length of the CDR3 is 16 residues. CDR3: CASSLVTRGRDTEAFF. The CDR3 coding sequence is TGTGCCAGCAGCTTAGTCACTCGCGGGAGGGACACTGAAGCTTTCTTT.

J is TRBJ2-7 and V is TRBV18; D remains unclear. Per the germline V gene, CDR1 is KGHSH and CDR2 is LQKENI. The CDR3 covers 13 residues. The V end was cut by 5 bases, the J end by 2 bases, with 10 bases between. DNA for the CDR3: TGTGCCAGCTCAAGGGTTGAGCCCTACGAGCAGTACTTC. It codes for CASSRVEPYEQYF.

The chain uses TRBV2 and TRBJ2-3, with a possible D match to TRBD1 (6 bases). The length of the CDR3 is 14 residues. The germline V gene encodes CDR1 SNHLY and CDR2 FYNNEI. Deletions cut 2 bases from V and 2 bases from J, with 8 bases between. The CDR3 DNA reads TGTGCCAGCAGTGAAAGGACAGACACAGATACGCAGTATTTT. Protein: CASSERTDTDTQYF.

This clonotype was seen a single time. The chain joins TRBV19 to TRBJ1-1; the match to TRBD1 covers 9 bases. V gave up 6 bases and J gave up 1 base; unmatched junction bases: 3. The CDR3 spans 14 residues. Germline CDR1 and CDR2: LNHDA and SQIVND (reference sequence). The CDR3 sequence is CASSRDRENTEAFF. Here the CDR3 DNA reads TGTGCCAGTAGCCGGGACAGGGAGAACACTGAAGCTTTCTTT.

This clonotype was seen many times. This chain joins TRBV7-2 and TRBJ2-7; a weak D match, TRBD1 (6 bases). CDR1 is SGHTA, CDR2 FQGNSA, per germline. CDR3 length equals 13 residues. V was trimmed by 6 bases and J by 5 bases, leaving 14 bases between them. CDR3 coding DNA: TGTGCCAGCAGTTTTTACGGACAGAACGAGCAGTACTTC. Translation: CASSFYGQNEQYF.

The chain carries TRBV11-3 and TRBJ2-2, with D possibly being TRBD2 (5 bases). The CDR3 has 16 amino acids. CDR1 and CDR2 from the germline V gene are SGHNT and YENEEA. V shed 2 bases and J shed 0 bases, with 10 bases lying between them. CDR3 amino acids: CASSLSAETNTGELFF. Here the CDR3 DNA reads TGTGCCAGCAGCTTATCAGCGGAGACGAACACCGGGGAGCTGTTTTTT.